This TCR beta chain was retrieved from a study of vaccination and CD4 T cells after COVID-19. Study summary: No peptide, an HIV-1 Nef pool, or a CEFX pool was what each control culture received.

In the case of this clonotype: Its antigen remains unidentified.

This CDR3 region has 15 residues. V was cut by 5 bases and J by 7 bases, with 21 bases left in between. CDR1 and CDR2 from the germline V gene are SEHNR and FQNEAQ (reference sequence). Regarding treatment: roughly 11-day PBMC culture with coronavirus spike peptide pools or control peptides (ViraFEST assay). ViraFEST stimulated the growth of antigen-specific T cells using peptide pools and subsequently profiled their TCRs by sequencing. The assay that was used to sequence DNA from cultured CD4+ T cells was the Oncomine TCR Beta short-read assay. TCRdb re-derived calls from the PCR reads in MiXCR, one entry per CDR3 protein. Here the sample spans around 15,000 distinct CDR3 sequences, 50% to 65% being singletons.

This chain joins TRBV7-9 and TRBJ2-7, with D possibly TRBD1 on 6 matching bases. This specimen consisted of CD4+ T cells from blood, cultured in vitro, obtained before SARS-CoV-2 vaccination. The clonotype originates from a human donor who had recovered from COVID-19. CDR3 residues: CASSPSAQERGEQYF. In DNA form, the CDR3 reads TGTGCCAGCAGCCCCAGTGCCCAGGAGAGGGGGGAGCAGTACTTC.